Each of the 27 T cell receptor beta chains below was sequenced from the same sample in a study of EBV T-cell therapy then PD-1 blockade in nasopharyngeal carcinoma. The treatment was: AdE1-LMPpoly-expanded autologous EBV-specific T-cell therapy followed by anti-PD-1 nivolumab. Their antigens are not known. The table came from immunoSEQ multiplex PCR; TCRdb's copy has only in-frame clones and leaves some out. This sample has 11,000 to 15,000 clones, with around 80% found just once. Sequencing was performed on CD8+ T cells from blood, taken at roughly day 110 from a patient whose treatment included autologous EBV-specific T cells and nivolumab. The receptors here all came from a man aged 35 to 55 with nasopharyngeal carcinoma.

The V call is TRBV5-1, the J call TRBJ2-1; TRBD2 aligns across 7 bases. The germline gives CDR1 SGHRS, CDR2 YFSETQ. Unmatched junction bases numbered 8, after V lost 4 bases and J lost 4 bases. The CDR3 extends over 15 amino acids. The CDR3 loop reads CASSHRGLTYNEQFF. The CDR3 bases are TGCGCCAGCAGCCATCGGGGACTAACTTACAATGAGCAGTTCTTC.

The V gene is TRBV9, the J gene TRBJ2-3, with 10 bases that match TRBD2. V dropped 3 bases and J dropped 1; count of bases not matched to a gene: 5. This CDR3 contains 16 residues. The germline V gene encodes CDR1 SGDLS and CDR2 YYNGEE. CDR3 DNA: TGTGCCAGCAGCGCCATAGCGGGGGGACGCACAGATACGCAGTATTTT. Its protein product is CASSAIAGGRTDTQYF.

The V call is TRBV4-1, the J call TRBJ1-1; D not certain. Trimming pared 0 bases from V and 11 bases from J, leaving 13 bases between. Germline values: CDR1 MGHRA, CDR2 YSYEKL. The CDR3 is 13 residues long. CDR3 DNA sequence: TGCGCCAGCAGCCAAGATTTCCTTACCGCCGCTTTCTTT. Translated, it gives CASSQDFLTAAFF.

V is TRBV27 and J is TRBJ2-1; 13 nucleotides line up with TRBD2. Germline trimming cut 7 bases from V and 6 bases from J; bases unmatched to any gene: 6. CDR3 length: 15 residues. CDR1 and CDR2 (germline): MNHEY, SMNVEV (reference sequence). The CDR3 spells CASTPGTSGANEQFF. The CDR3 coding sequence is TGTGCCAGCACCCCCGGGACTAGCGGGGCCAATGAGCAGTTCTTC.

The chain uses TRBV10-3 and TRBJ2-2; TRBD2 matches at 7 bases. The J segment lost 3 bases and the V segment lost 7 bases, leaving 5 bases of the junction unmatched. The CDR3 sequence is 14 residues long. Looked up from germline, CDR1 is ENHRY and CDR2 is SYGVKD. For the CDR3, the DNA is TGTGCCATCACAGCGGGGCGTTACACCGGGGAGCTGTTTTTT. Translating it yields CAITAGRYTGELFF.

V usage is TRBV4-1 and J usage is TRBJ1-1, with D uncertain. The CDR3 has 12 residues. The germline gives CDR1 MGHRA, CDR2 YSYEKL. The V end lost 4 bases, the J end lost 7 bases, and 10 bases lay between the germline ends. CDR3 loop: CASSLGRGEAFF. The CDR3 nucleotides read TGCGCCAGCAGCCTCGGACGGGGTGAAGCTTTCTTT.

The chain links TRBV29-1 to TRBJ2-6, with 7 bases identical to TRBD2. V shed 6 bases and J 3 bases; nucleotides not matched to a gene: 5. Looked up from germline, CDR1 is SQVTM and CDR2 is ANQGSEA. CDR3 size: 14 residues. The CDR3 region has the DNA TGCAGCGTCCGGGGGGTCGATGGGGCCAACGTCCTGACTTTC. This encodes CSVRGVDGANVLTF.

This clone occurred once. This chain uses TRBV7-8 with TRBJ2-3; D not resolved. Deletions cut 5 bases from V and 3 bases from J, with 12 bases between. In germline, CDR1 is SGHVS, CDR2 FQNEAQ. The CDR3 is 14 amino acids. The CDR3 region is CASSSARRTDTQYF. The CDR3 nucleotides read TGTGCCAGCAGCAGCGCCCGGAGAACAGATACGCAGTATTTT.

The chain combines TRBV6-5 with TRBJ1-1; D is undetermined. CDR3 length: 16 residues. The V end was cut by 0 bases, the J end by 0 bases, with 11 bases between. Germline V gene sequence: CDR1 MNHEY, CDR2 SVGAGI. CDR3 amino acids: CASSYSPGKLNTEAFF. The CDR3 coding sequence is TGTGCCAGCAGTTACTCGCCCGGGAAACTGAACACTGAAGCTTTCTTT.

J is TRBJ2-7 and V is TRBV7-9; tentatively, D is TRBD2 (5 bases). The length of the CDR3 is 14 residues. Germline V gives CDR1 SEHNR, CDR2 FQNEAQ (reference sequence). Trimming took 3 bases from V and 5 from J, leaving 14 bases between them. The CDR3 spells CASSFLASWDEQYF. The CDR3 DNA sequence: TGTGCCAGCAGCTTTCTTGCTAGCTGGGACGAGCAGTACTTC.

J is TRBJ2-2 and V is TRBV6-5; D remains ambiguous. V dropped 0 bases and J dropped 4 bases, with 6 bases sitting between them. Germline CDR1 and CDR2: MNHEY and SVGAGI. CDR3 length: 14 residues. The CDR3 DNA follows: TGTGCCAGCAGTTACTCTTTCGGCACCGGGGAGCTGTTTTTT. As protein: CASSYSFGTGELFF.

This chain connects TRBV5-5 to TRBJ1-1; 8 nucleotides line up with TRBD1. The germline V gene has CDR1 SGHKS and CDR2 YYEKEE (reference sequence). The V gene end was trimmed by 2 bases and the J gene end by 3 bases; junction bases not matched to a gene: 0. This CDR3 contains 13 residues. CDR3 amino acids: CASSLQGDTEAFF. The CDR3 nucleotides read TGTGCCAGCAGCTTACAGGGGGACACTGAAGCTTTCTTT.

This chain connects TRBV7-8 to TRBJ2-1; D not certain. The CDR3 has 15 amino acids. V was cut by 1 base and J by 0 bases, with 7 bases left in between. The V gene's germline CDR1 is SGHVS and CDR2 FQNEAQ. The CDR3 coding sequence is TGTGCCAGCAGCTTAGTAGGGCTCTCCTACAATGAGCAGTTCTTC. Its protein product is CASSLVGLSYNEQFF.

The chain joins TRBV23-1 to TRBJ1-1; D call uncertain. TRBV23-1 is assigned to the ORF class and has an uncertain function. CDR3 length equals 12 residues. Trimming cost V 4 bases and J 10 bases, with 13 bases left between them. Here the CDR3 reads CASSPKGPGAFF. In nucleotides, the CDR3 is TGCGCCAGCAGTCCTAAAGGTCCTGGAGCTTTCTTT.

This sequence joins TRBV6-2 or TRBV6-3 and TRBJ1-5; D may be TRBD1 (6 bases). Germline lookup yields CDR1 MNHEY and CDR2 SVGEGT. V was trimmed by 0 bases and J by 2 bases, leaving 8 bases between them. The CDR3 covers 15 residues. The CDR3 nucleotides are TGTGCCAGCAGTTACTCGGGGGCGGGCAATCAGCCCCAGCATTTT. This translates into CASSYSGAGNQPQHF.

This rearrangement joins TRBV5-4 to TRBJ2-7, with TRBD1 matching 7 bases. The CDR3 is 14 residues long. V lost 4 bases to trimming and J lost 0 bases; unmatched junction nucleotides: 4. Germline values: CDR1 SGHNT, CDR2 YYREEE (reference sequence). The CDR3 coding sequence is TGTGCCAGCAGCCCGAGGGACAGCTCCTACGAGCAGTACTTC. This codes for CASSPRDSSYEQYF.

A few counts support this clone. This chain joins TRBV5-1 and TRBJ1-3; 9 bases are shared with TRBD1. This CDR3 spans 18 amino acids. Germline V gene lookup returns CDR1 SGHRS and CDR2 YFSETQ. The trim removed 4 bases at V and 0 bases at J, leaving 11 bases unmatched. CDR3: CASSPEGTGHTSGNTIYF. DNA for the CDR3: TGCGCCAGCAGCCCGGAAGGGACAGGGCATACCTCTGGAAACACCATATATTTT.

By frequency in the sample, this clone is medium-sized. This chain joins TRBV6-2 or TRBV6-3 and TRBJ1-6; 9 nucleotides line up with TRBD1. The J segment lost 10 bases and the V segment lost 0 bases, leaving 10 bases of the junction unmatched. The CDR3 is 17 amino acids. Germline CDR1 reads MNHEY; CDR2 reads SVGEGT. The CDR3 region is CASSYSPDRGGKSPLHF. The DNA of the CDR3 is TGTGCCAGCAGTTACTCTCCGGACAGGGGTGGCAAGTCACCCCTCCACTTT.

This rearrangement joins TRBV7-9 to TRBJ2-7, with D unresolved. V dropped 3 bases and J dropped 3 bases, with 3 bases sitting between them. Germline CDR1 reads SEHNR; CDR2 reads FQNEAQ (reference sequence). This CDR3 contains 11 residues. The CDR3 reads CASSFNYEQYF. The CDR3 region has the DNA TGTGCCAGCAGCTTTAACTACGAGCAGTACTTC.

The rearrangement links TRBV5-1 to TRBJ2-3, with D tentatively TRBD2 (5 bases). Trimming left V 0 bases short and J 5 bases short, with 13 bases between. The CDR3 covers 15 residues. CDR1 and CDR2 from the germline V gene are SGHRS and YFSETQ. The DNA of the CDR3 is TGCGCCAGCAGCTTGGAGCTGGACTTGCAAGATACGCAGTATTTT. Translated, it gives CASSLELDLQDTQYF.

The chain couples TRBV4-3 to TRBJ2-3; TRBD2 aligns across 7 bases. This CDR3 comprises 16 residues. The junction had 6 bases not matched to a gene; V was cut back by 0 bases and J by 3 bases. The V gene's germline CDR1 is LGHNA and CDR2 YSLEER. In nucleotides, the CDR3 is TGCGCCAGCAGCCAAGATCCCGGACTAGATACAGATACGCAGTATTTT. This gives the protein CASSQDPGLDTDTQYF.

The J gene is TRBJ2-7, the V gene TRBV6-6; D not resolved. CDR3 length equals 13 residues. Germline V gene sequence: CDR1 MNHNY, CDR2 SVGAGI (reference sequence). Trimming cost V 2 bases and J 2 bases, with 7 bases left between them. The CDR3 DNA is TGTGCCAGCAGTTACAGCAGAGCCTACGAGCAGTACTTC. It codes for CASSYSRAYEQYF.

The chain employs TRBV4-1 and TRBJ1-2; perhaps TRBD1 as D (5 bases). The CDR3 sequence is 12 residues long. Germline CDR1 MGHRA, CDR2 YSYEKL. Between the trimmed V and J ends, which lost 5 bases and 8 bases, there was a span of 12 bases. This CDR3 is CASSEGNRGYTF. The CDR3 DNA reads TGCGCCAGCAGCGAAGGGAACAGGGGCTACACCTTC.

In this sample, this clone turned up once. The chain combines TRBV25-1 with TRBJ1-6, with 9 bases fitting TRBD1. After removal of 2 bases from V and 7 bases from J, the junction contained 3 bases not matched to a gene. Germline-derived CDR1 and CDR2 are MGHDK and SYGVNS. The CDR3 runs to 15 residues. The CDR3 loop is CASSEGDRGNSPLHF. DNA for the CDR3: TGTGCCAGCAGTGAAGGAGACAGGGGGAATTCACCCCTCCACTTT.

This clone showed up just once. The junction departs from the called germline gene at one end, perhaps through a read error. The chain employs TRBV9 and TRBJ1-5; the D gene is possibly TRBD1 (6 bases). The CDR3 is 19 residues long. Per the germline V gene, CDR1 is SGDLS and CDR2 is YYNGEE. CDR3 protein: CPSRGGGAGGKYSNQPQHF. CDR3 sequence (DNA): TGCCCCAGCCGCGGGGGAGGGGCCGGGGGCAAATATAGCAATCAGCCCCAGCATTTT.

The CDR3 region has the DNA TGCGCCAGCAGCCAAGATTTTAGCGGGGGCTACAATGAGCAGTTCTTC. This codes for CASSQDFSGGYNEQFF. The rearrangement links TRBV4-3 to TRBJ2-1; TRBD2 aligns across 9 bases. Trimming took 0 bases from V and 3 from J; bases not matched to a gene: 3. The germline V gene encodes CDR1 LGHNA and CDR2 YSLEER. The CDR3 is made up of 16 amino acids.

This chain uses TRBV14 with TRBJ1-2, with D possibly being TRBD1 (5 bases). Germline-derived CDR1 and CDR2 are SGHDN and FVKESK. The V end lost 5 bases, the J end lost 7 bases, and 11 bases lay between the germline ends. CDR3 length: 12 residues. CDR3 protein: CASSSRQSGYTF. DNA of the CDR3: TGTGCCAGCAGCTCCCGACAGTCTGGCTACACCTTC.